Below are 19 T cell receptor beta chains sequenced from a single sample in a study of cytomegalovirus exposure and HLA in healthy donors. Assay: immunoSEQ multiplex PCR; the TCRdb copy retains only in-frame clones and omits some. The sample lists 82,000 or so clones, 90% to 95% occurring once. Sequenced input: PBMCs. The receptors were sampled from a woman aged 18-29 years in good health and CMV-seronegative.

V and J are TRBV7-9 and TRBJ2-7, with TRBD2 as a possible D gene (6 bases). Germline V gene data show CDR1 as SEHNR and CDR2 as FQNEAQ (reference sequence). The CDR3 loop spans 16 amino acids. Deletions cut 1 base from V and 2 bases from J, with 15 bases between. Written as DNA, the CDR3 is TGTGCCAGCAGCTTAGTTGGGTTCGGGGAGGCCTACGAGCAGTACTTC. Translation gives CASSLVGFGEAYEQYF. Combining the CDR3 with reference TRBV7-9 and TRBJ2-7 gives the whole variable domain DTGVSQNPRHKITKRGQNVTFRCDPISEHNRLYWYRQTLGQGPEFLTYFQNEAQLEKSRLLSDRFSAERPKGSFSTLEIQRTEQGDSAMYLCASSLVGFGEAYEQYFGPGTRLTVT.

The J gene is TRBJ2-7, the V gene TRBV4-1; no reliable D call. The V end lost 6 bases, the J end lost 4 bases, and 10 bases lay between the germline ends. The CDR3 has 12 amino acids. Germline V gene sequence: CDR1 MGHRA, CDR2 YSYEKL. CDR3: CASRKSQYEQYF. CDR3 DNA sequence: TGCGCCAGCAGGAAATCCCAGTACGAGCAGTACTTC.

The V gene is TRBV5-1, the J gene TRBJ2-3; 8 bases are a match to TRBD1. The CDR3 is 15 residues long. With 4 bases clipped from V and 1 base from J, the junction kept 5 bases outside the gene matches. CDR1 is SGHRS and CDR2 is YFSETQ in the germline V gene. CDR3 coding DNA: TGCGCCAGCAGCCCGGTGGGACAGGGCACAGATACGCAGTATTTT. Translated, it gives CASSPVGQGTDTQYF.

This chain joins TRBV9 and TRBJ1-2; weak D call: TRBD1 (6 bases). The V end lost 4 bases, the J end lost 0 bases, and 16 bases lay between the germline ends. The CDR3 totals 16 residues. The germline gives CDR1 SGDLS, CDR2 YYNGEE. The CDR3, as DNA: TGTGCCAGCAGCCAAGGACACGGGACACCTAACTATGGCTACACCTTC. This sequence encodes CASSQGHGTPNYGYTF. The full variable domain, with the rest looked up from reference TRBV9 and TRBJ1-2, is DSGVTQTPKHLITATGQRVTLRCSPRSGDLSVYWYQQSLDQGLQFLIQYYNGEERAKGNILERFSAQQFPDLHSELNLSSLELGDSALYFCASSQGHGTPNYGYTFGSGTRLTVV.

The chain uses TRBV6-5 and TRBJ2-1, with 9 bases lining up with TRBD2. The CDR3 totals 14 residues. Germline V CDR1 and CDR2: MNHEY, SVGAGI. The CDR3 DNA is TGTGTCACTGGCGGGAGGGCAACCTACAATGAGCAGTTCTTC. Translation gives CVTGGRATYNEQFF.

V usage is TRBV30 and J usage is TRBJ2-4; 9 bases match TRBD1. The trim removed 3 bases at V and 0 bases at J, leaving 0 bases unmatched. Germline V gene lookup returns CDR1 GTSNPN and CDR2 SVGIG (reference sequence). This CDR3 has 14 amino acids. CDR3 nucleotide sequence: TGTGCCTGGAGGGGACAGGGAGCCAAAAACATTCAGTACTTC. Its protein is CAWRGQGAKNIQYF.

V is TRBV28 and J is TRBJ1-4; 10 nucleotides align to TRBD1. CDR3 length equals 16 residues. In germline, CDR1 is MDHEN, CDR2 SYDVKM. V lost 4 bases and J lost 1; bases outside the gene matches: 3. CDR3 nucleotides: TGTGCCAGCAGTTACGGACAGGGGGGAACTAATGAAAAACTGTTTTTT. It encodes CASSYGQGGTNEKLFF.

This clone was seen only once. The rearrangement uses TRBV15 and TRBJ2-7, with 7 bases identical to TRBD1. CDR3 length equals 16 residues. Germline V CDR1 and CDR2: LNHNV, YYDKDF (reference sequence). After removal of 2 bases from V and 1 base from J, the junction contained 8 bases not matched to a gene. The CDR3 here is CATSRSLQTGSYEQYF. The CDR3 DNA reads as TGTGCCACCAGCAGAAGCCTCCAGACAGGGTCCTACGAGCAGTACTTC.

This clone was recorded only once. CDR3 DNA: TGTGCCAGCAGTTTGACAGGGTACACTGAAGCTTTCTTT. As protein: CASSLTGYTEAFF. This chain connects TRBV27 to TRBJ1-1, with 7 positions matching TRBD1. CDR3 length equals 13 residues. Looked up from germline, CDR1 is MNHEY and CDR2 is SMNVEV (reference sequence). V trimming: 3 bases; J trimming: 3 bases; junction bases outside the gene matches: 1.

This sequence joins TRBV4-3 and TRBJ2-1, with D unclear. There are 14 residues in the CDR3. Germline lookup yields CDR1 LGHNA and CDR2 YSLEER. V was shortened by 4 bases and J by 8 bases, with 15 bases between the two germline ends. The DNA of the CDR3 is TGCGCCAGCAGCCCAAGAAGGAGCGCCCATGAGCAGTTCTTC. This gives the protein CASSPRRSAHEQFF.

The chain has TRBV2 and TRBJ2-3; D unclear. The germline CDR1 and CDR2 sequences are SNHLY and FYNNEI. CDR3 length: 11 amino acids. Deletions cut 6 bases from V and 3 bases from J, with 4 bases between. This chain's CDR3 is CASRATDTQYF. CDR3 nucleotides: TGTGCCAGCAGGGCAACAGATACGCAGTATTTT.

This chain connects TRBV7-2 to TRBJ2-5, with 13 bases that match TRBD2. V lost 4 bases to trimming and J lost 2 bases; unmatched junction nucleotides: 4. The CDR3 runs 16 residues. CDR1 SGHTA and CDR2 FQGNSA come from the germline V gene. Here the CDR3 DNA reads TGTGCCAGCAGCTGGACTAGCGGGGGACCTCAAGAGACCCAGTACTTC. Translated: CASSWTSGGPQETQYF.

The chain is built from TRBV15 and TRBJ2-6; D not certain. The CDR3 totals 13 residues. Germline V CDR1 and CDR2: LNHNV, YYDKDF (reference sequence). Trimming took off 8 bases at V and 4 bases at J, with 9 bases between the two ends. CDR3 coding DNA: TGTGCCACCGCGTACTCGGGGGCCAACGTCCTGACTTTC. This translates into CATAYSGANVLTF.

The V gene is TRBV27, the J gene TRBJ1-2; 8 bases are a match to TRBD1. The germline V gene encodes CDR1 MNHEY and CDR2 SMNVEV (reference sequence). The CDR3 extends over 17 amino acids. J was trimmed by 0 bases and V by 4 bases; bases with no gene match: 10. CDR3 nucleotide sequence: TGTGCCAGCAGTTCGGGACAGGTGAGGAGGCCTAACTATGGCTACACCTTC. This translates into CASSSGQVRRPNYGYTF.

The genes are TRBV11-2 and TRBJ2-7, with D possibly matching TRBD2 (6 bases). This CDR3 is 14 amino acids long. Germline assignment: CDR1 SGHAT and CDR2 FQNNGV. The ends were cut back, 4 bases at V and 2 bases at J, with 12 bases in the middle. The CDR3 region is CASSWGVGTYEQYF. The CDR3 nucleotides are TGTGCCAGCAGCTGGGGGGTCGGTACCTACGAGCAGTACTTC.

The chain links TRBV9 to TRBJ2-2, with a possible D match to TRBD1 (6 bases). V lost 0 bases, J lost 3 bases, and 9 bases lay in between. The CDR3 loop spans 15 amino acids. Germline V lookup: CDR1 SGDLS, CDR2 YYNGEE. CDR3 DNA: TGTGCCAGCAGCGTAGGGGGACAACACACCGGGGAGCTGTTTTTT. It translates to CASSVGGQHTGELFF.

This clone has just one count. The rearrangement joins TRBV19 to TRBJ1-4, with D possibly being TRBD1 (6 bases). Germline CDR1 is LNHDA and CDR2 is SQIVND (reference sequence). The CDR3 sequence is 15 residues long. Trimming removed 6 bases at V and 7 bases at J, with 18 bases between. The CDR3 here is CASSPRGITGEKLFF. In DNA, the CDR3 is TGTGCCAGTAGCCCCAGGGGAATCACGGGTGAAAAACTGTTTTTT.

The chain couples TRBV7-2 to TRBJ1-2; 11 bases map to TRBD1. CDR3 length: 13 residues. After removal of 9 bases from V and 7 bases from J, the junction contained 7 bases not matched to a gene. Germline CDR1 and CDR2: SGHTA and FQGNSA. Here the CDR3 reads CASKGQGEGGYTF. In nucleotides, the CDR3 is TGTGCCAGTAAGGGACAGGGGGAAGGTGGCTACACCTTC.

The CDR3: CASSLALRQSADTQYF. The CDR3 region has the DNA TGTGCCAGCAGCTTAGCGCTGCGTCAATCGGCAGATACGCAGTATTTT. This rearrangement joins TRBV7-9 to TRBJ2-3, with no clear D. Germline values: CDR1 SEHNR, CDR2 FQNEAQ (reference sequence). Trimming left V 0 bases short and J 4 bases short, with 14 bases between. This CDR3 has 16 amino acids.